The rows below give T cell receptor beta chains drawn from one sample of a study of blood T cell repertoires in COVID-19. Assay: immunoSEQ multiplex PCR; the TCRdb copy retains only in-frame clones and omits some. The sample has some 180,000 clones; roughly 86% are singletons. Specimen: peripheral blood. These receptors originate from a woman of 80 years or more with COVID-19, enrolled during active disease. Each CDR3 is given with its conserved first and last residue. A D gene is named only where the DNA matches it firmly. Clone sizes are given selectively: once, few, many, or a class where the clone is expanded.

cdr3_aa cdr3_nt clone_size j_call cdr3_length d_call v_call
CASSQRDIAFF TGTGCCAGCAGCCAGAGGGATATTGCTTTCTTT NA TRBJ1-1 11 NA TRBV14
CASSFQQGGTEAFF TGTGCCAGCAGCTTCCAACAGGGGGGTACTGAAGCTTTCTTT NA TRBJ1-1 14 TRBD1 TRBV7-8
CASSFQQGAYNEQFF TGTGCCAGCAGCTTTCAACAGGGGGCATACAATGAGCAGTTCTTC once TRBJ2-1 15 TRBD1 TRBV5-4
CASSFWERPNYGYTF TGTGCCAGCAGCTTTTGGGAGCGCCCAAACTATGGCTACACCTTC NA TRBJ1-2 15 NA TRBV5-4
CATTSSDSYILLF TGTGCCACCACGAGCAGCGACAGCTACATACTCTTATTC NA TRBJ2-7 13 NA TRBV28
CASSSQANTDTQYF TGTGCCAGCAGCAGCCAAGCGAACACAGATACGCAGTATTTT few TRBJ2-3 14 NA TRBV5-6
CASSARGASRYGYTF TGTGCCAGCAGTGCCCGTGGGGCCAGCCGTTATGGCTACACCTTC once TRBJ1-2 15 NA TRBV27
CASASQGDTEAFF TGTGCCAGTGCCAGTCAGGGGGACACTGAAGCTTTCTTT NA TRBJ1-1 13 TRBD1 TRBV19
CASSYLATGFPTEAFF TGTGCCAGCAGTTACCTGGCGACAGGGTTCCCCACTGAAGCTTTCTTT NA TRBJ1-1 16 TRBD1 TRBV6-5
CASSIAARGSNQPQHF TGTGCCAGTAGTATAGCTGCACGGGGTAGCAATCAGCCCCAGCATTTT NA TRBJ1-5 16 NA TRBV19
CASSETGGRTGELFF TGTGCCAGCAGCGAAACAGGGGGCAGAACCGGGGAGCTGTTTTTT NA TRBJ2-2 15 TRBD1 TRBV11-3
CASSIEGMAGANVLTF TGTGCCAGTAGTATTGAGGGTATGGCTGGGGCCAACGTCCTGACTTTC NA TRBJ2-6 16 NA TRBV19
CASSLASAGELFF TGCGCCAGCAGCTTGGCCTCGGCCGGGGAGCTGTTTTTT NA TRBJ2-2 13 NA TRBV5-1
CASSYRQGTEAFF TGTGCCAGCAGTTACAGGCAGGGGACTGAAGCTTTCTTT once TRBJ1-1 13 NA TRBV6-5
CASSLARSSYNEQFF TGTGCCAGCAGCTTAGCCAGAAGCTCCTACAATGAGCAGTTCTTC NA TRBJ2-1 15 NA TRBV7-6
CASSYGVSFTEAFF TGTGCCAGCAGCTATGGAGTGTCCTTCACTGAAGCTTTCTTT once TRBJ1-1 14 NA TRBV7-8
CASSSLQGAEAFF TGTGCCAGCAGCAGCCTTCAGGGGGCTGAAGCTTTCTTT NA TRBJ1-1 13 TRBD1 TRBV7-9
CASSLRGGTEAFF TGTGCCAGCAGCTTGAGAGGGGGCACTGAAGCTTTCTTT once TRBJ1-1 13 NA TRBV3-1/TRBV3-2
CASSEPASGGTDTQYF TGTGCCAGCAGTGAACCGGCTAGCGGGGGCACAGATACGCAGTATTTT NA TRBJ2-3 16 TRBD2 TRBV6-1
CASSWEGSPLHF TGTGCCAGCTCATGGGAGGGTTCACCCCTCCACTTT few TRBJ1-6 12 NA TRBV28
CASSSDRGLAGSNNEQFF TGTGCCAGCAGTTCGGACAGGGGGCTAGCGGGAAGTAACAATGAGCAGTTCTTC NA TRBJ2-1 18 TRBD1 TRBV6-2/TRBV6-3
CASSTLQGARNGYTF TGTGCCAGCAGCACCCTACAGGGGGCGCGGAATGGCTACACCTTC NA TRBJ1-2 15 TRBD1 TRBV9
CASSLSVRNTEAFF TGTGCCAGCAGCCTATCGGTGAGGAACACTGAAGCTTTCTTT few TRBJ1-1 14 NA TRBV11-1
CATSRDTFGSTGELFF TGTGCCACCAGCAGAGATACGTTCGGTTCCACCGGGGAGCTGTTTTTT NA TRBJ2-2 16 NA TRBV15
CASSYMQGPYNEQFF TGTGCCAGCAGTTACATGCAGGGGCCTTACAATGAGCAGTTCTTC once TRBJ2-1 15 NA TRBV6-2/TRBV6-3
CASTYPSGSTDTQYF TGTGCCAGCACCTATCCGTCGGGGAGCACAGATACGCAGTATTTT NA TRBJ2-3 15 NA TRBV7-8
CASSPVTGEETQYF TGTGCCAGCAGCCCAGTCACGGGGGAAGAGACCCAGTACTTC NA TRBJ2-5 14 NA TRBV14
CASIPGGDTEAFF TGTGCCAGCATTCCTGGGGGGGACACTGAAGCTTTCTTT NA TRBJ1-1 13 NA TRBV28
CSGNSGNTIYF TGCAGCGGTAACTCTGGAAACACCATATATTTT few TRBJ1-3 11 NA TRBV29-1
CSVVRGSYEQYF TGCAGCGTTGTAAGAGGATCCTACGAGCAGTACTTC NA TRBJ2-7 12 NA TRBV29-1
CASSVEQGRANYGYTF TGTGCCAGCAGCGTAGAACAGGGACGAGCTAACTATGGCTACACCTTC NA TRBJ1-2 16 NA TRBV9
CASSLDRGSAEAFF TGTGCCAGCAGCTTGGACAGGGGGTCCGCTGAAGCTTTCTTT NA TRBJ1-1 14 TRBD1 TRBV6-4
CASSLGQGVIYEQYF TGTGCCAGCAGCTTAGGACAGGGAGTCATCTACGAGCAGTACTTC NA TRBJ2-7 15 TRBD1 TRBV7-9
CASSLRGLAGTDTQYF TGTGCCAGCAGCTTGAGGGGACTAGCGGGTACAGATACGCAGTATTTT NA TRBJ2-3 16 TRBD2 TRBV13
CASSPGLAGTYEQYF TGTGCCAGCAGCCCGGGACTAGCGGGAACCTACGAGCAGTACTTC NA TRBJ2-7 15 TRBD2 TRBV3-1/TRBV3-2
CASREGAVQPQHF TGTGCCAGCAGGGAGGGGGCAGTTCAGCCCCAGCATTTT NA TRBJ1-5 13 TRBD1 TRBV6-5
CASSRDSTDTQYF TGTGCCAGCAGCCGGGACTCCACAGATACGCAGTATTTT NA TRBJ2-3 13 NA TRBV5-4
CATGRGLNTGELFF TGTGCCACCGGCAGGGGGCTTAACACCGGGGAGCTGTTTTTT NA TRBJ2-2 14 TRBD1 TRBV24-1
CASSRTGENTEAFF TGTGCCAGCAGTAGGACAGGAGAGAACACTGAAGCTTTCTTT NA TRBJ1-1 14 TRBD1 TRBV27
CASRHTGSGPGYTF TGTGCTAGCAGACATACAGGGTCCGGCCCTGGCTACACCTTC NA TRBJ1-2 14 NA TRBV7-7
CASSFTGGGGYTF TGTGCCAGTAGTTTCACAGGGGGAGGTGGCTACACCTTC NA TRBJ1-2 13 TRBD1 TRBV19
CASSAGQGDFYGYTF TGTGCCAGCAGCGCGGGACAGGGGGACTTCTATGGCTACACCTTC once TRBJ1-2 15 TRBD1 TRBV3-1/TRBV3-2
CASRRGTGELFF TGTGCCAGCAGACGCGGAACCGGGGAGCTGTTTTTT NA TRBJ2-2 12 NA TRBV6-5
CALSEGVYYGYTF TGTGCCCTCTCCGAGGGGGTTTACTATGGCTACACCTTC NA TRBJ1-2 13 NA TRBV28
CSASYSGSITDTQYF TGCAGTGCTAGTTATAGCGGGAGTATCACAGATACGCAGTATTTT NA TRBJ2-3 15 TRBD2 TRBV20-1
CASSEVQGEYEQFF TGTGCCAGCAGTGAAGTGCAGGGGGAATATGAGCAGTTCTTC NA TRBJ2-1 14 TRBD1 TRBV2